A single sample is the source of the 32 T cell receptor beta chains below, sequenced in a study of persistence of HIV-infected CD4 T cells. This was the immunoSEQ version 4 assay in survey mode. Method: immunoSEQ multiplex PCR; TCRdb's copy keeps in-frame clones and lacks some. This table holds about 33,000 clones, 82% found once. The stimulus was lysate of CMV-infected fibroblasts, 8.5 to 10 ug/mL. Memory cells lacking CD40L and CD69 with high CD45RO were sorted. Their recognized antigens are unknown. The sample consisted of CD4+ T cells sorted from PBMCs after approximately 20-hour stimulation, taken from a patient who received antiretroviral therapy. The receptors here all came from an adult woman with HIV who was CMV-seropositive.

In this sample, this clone turned up once. The chain carries TRBV25-1 and TRBJ2-3; the D is unclear. Per the germline V gene, CDR1 is MGHDK and CDR2 is SYGVNS. V gave up 3 bases and J gave up 8 bases, with 3 bases separating them. This CDR3 is built from 10 residues. As DNA, the CDR3 is TGTGCCAGCAGTGATGGTACGCAGTATTTT. Protein sequence: CASSDGTQYF. Drawing the rest from reference TRBV25-1 and TRBJ2-3, the complete variable domain is EADIYQTPRYLVIGTGKKITLECSQTMGHDKMYWYQQDPGMELHLIHYSYGVNSTEKGDLSSESTVSRIRTEHFPLTLESARPSHTSQYLCASSDGTQYFGPGTRLTVL.

This clone was found once. The chain uses TRBV6-5 and TRBJ1-4; D is unresolved. The ends were cut back, 4 bases at V and 8 bases at J, with 8 bases in the middle. The CDR3 spans 12 residues. Germline V gene lookup returns CDR1 MNHEY and CDR2 SVGAGI. The DNA of the CDR3 is TGTGCCAGCAGTTCGGTTGGGGAAAAACTGTTTTTT. As protein: CASSSVGEKLFF.

The rearrangement joins TRBV27 to TRBJ1-2; 7 bases line up with TRBD1. The V and J ends lost 10 bases and 2 bases, in that order; junction bases with no gene match: 7. The CDR3 loop spans 13 amino acids. CDR1 and CDR2 (germline): MNHEY, SMNVEV (reference sequence). DNA of the CDR3: TGTGCCACCCGGGACAGCGCCAACTATGGCTACACCTTC. It codes for CATRDSANYGYTF.

V and J are TRBV29-1 and TRBJ1-5; D possibly corresponds to TRBD1 (6 bases). CDR1 SQVTM and CDR2 ANQGSEA come from the germline V gene. V dropped 3 bases and J dropped 5 bases, with 11 bases sitting between them. This CDR3 spans 13 amino acids. The CDR3 spells CSVEVQGDQPQHF. CDR3 nucleotide sequence: TGCAGCGTTGAGGTACAGGGCGATCAGCCCCAGCATTTT. The full variable domain, completed using reference TRBV29-1 and TRBJ1-5, is SAVISQKPSRDICQRGTSLTIQCQVDSQVTMMFWYRQQPGQSLTLIATANQGSEATYESGFVIDKFPISRPNLTFSTLTVSNMSPEDSSIYLCSVEVQGDQPQHFGDGTRLSIL.

This chain uses TRBV12-3 or TRBV12-4 with TRBJ1-1; a weak D match, TRBD1 (6 bases). V was clipped by 4 bases and J by 5 bases, with 11 bases between them. The CDR3 totals 13 residues. The DNA for the CDR3 is TGTGCCAGCAGTTCATTGCAGGGGACTGAAGCTTTCTTT. Translated: CASSSLQGTEAFF.

The CDR3 bases are TGTGCCAGCAGCTTACAGGGGACAACTGAAGCTTTCTTT. Protein: CASSLQGTTEAFF. The chain has TRBV7-3 and TRBJ1-1; a possible D gene is TRBD1 (6 bases). Germline V gene sequence: CDR1 SGHTA, CDR2 FQGTGA. This CDR3 has 13 amino acids. V was clipped by 2 bases and J by 5 bases, with 9 bases between them.

The chain links TRBV3-1 (or the pseudogene TRBV3-2) to TRBJ2-3, with a possible D match to TRBD2 (7 bases). The germline CDR1 and CDR2 sequences are LGHDT and YNNKEL (reference sequence). The CDR3 has 16 amino acids. V was cut by 1 base and J by 7 bases, with 18 bases left in between. CDR3 region: CASSQVTPRGGNTQYF. The DNA of the CDR3 is TGTGCCAGCAGCCAAGTAACCCCGAGGGGGGGAAATACGCAGTATTTT.

This clone was seen once. This chain links TRBV28 with TRBJ1-2; 8 positions match TRBD1. CDR1 and CDR2 from the germline V gene are MDHEN and SYDVKM. The length of the CDR3 is 13 residues. The V gene end was trimmed by 5 bases and the J gene end by 8 bases; junction bases not matched to a gene: 7. CDR3 sequence: CASSLPTGEGYTF. For the CDR3, the DNA is TGTGCCAGCAGTCTGCCGACAGGGGAAGGCTACACCTTC.

The genes are TRBV9 and TRBJ2-5, with D tentatively TRBD1 or TRBD2 (5 bases each). CDR1 is SGDLS, CDR2 YYNGEE, per germline. V lost 7 bases and J lost 5, with 15 bases in between. The CDR3 runs 13 residues. The CDR3: CASSTGAVETQYF. CDR3 sequence (DNA): TGTGCCAGCTCGACCGGGGCGGTGGAGACCCAGTACTTC.

The rearrangement joins TRBV5-1 to TRBJ1-4, with a possible D match to TRBD1 (6 bases). Germline CDR1 reads SGHRS; CDR2 reads YFSETQ. Between the trimmed V and J ends, which lost 3 bases and 5 bases, there was a span of 23 bases. The CDR3 has 18 amino acids. This CDR3 is CASSWAGGAGGMNEKLFF. CDR3 nucleotides: TGCGCCAGCAGCTGGGCGGGGGGGGCCGGGGGTATGAATGAAAAACTGTTTTTT.

This chain joins TRBV10-3 and TRBJ2-7, with 7 bases lining up with TRBD1. Per germline, CDR1 ENHRY and CDR2 SYGVKD. V lost 4 bases and J lost 5; bases outside the gene matches: 11. This CDR3 comprises 15 residues. The CDR3 nucleotides read TGTGCCATCAGTGCGATCAGGGGGTTAAAGAACGAGCAGTACTTC. Its translation: CAISAIRGLKNEQYF.

V usage is TRBV28 and J usage is TRBJ1-2; unclear D gene. Germline V gives CDR1 MDHEN, CDR2 SYDVKM. The CDR3 has 16 residues. Trimming removed 3 bases at V and 0 bases at J, with 14 bases between. Here the CDR3 reads CASSFPPGYSNYGYTF. The CDR3 DNA follows: TGTGCCAGCAGTTTCCCCCCGGGATATTCTAACTATGGCTACACCTTC.

The chain employs TRBV28 and TRBJ1-2, with no clear D. Germline CDR1 MDHEN, CDR2 SYDVKM. V lost 5 bases and J 6 bases, leaving 13 bases between the germline ends. This CDR3 has 13 amino acids. The CDR3: CASSPPASHGYTF. In DNA form, the CDR3 reads TGTGCCAGCAGTCCTCCGGCCTCTCATGGCTACACCTTC.

By share, this clone counts as medium-sized (0.01 to 0.1%). This sequence joins TRBV11-3 and TRBJ2-7; 10 nucleotides line up with TRBD1. Germline CDR1 and CDR2: SGHNT and YENEEA. After removal of 5 bases from V and 7 bases from J, the junction contained 11 bases not matched to a gene. The CDR3 has 15 residues. CDR3 sequence reads: CASSGTGTGVGEQYF. CDR3 DNA: TGTGCCAGCAGCGGAACCGGGACAGGGGTTGGGGAGCAGTACTTC.

The chain recombines TRBV2 with TRBJ1-3, with D hard to call. The CDR3 is 14 amino acids. Germline values: CDR1 SNHLY, CDR2 FYNNEI. The V end lost 1 base, the J end lost 2 bases, and 6 bases lay between the germline ends. CDR3 in amino acids: CASSEGTPGNTIYF. The CDR3 DNA sequence: TGTGCCAGCAGTGAAGGGACCCCTGGAAACACCATATATTTT.

This rearrangement joins TRBV11-3 to TRBJ1-1; D is uncertain. Trimming removed 5 bases from V and 1 base from J, with 11 bases in between. CDR1 and CDR2 (germline): SGHNT, YENEEA. The CDR3 spans 14 residues. CDR3 DNA sequence: TGTGCCAGCAGCCGGTCGAACGGGAACACTGAAGCTTTCTTT. Encoded protein: CASSRSNGNTEAFF. The whole variable domain, remainder taken from reference TRBV11-3 and TRBJ1-1, is EAGVVQSPRYKIIEKKQPVAFWCNPISGHNTLYWYLQNLGQGPELLIRYENEEAVDDSQLPKDRFSAERLKGVDSTLKIQPAELGDSAVYLCASSRSNGNTEAFFGQGTRLTVV.

The V gene is TRBV5-1, the J gene TRBJ2-5; 9 positions agree with TRBD2. Per the germline V gene, CDR1 is SGHRS and CDR2 is YFSETQ. The CDR3 spans 15 residues. V lost 0 bases and J lost 5; bases outside the gene matches: 5. This CDR3 is CASSLDAGGAETQYF. In DNA, the CDR3 is TGCGCCAGCAGCTTGGACGCGGGAGGGGCGGAGACCCAGTACTTC.

This chain connects TRBV18 to TRBJ1-2; perhaps TRBD1 as D (5 bases). Germline loops: CDR1 KGHSH, CDR2 LQKENI. The germline V and J ends were trimmed by 2 bases and 4 bases, with 14 bases remaining between them. CDR3 length: 15 residues. The CDR3 here is CASSPNQGGGYGYTF. The CDR3 nucleotides read TGTGCCAGCTCACCAAACCAGGGTGGGGGCTATGGCTACACCTTC.

The rearrangement links TRBV28 to TRBJ1-1; 8 bases match TRBD1. CDR3 length: 14 residues. CDR1 is MDHEN, CDR2 SYDVKM, per germline. The V segment lost 6 bases and the J segment 4 bases; nucleotides outside the gene matches: 7. CDR3 in amino acids: CASSAQGARTEAFF. The CDR3 region has the DNA TGTGCCAGCAGCGCTCAGGGGGCGCGCACTGAAGCTTTCTTT.

The J gene is TRBJ2-3, the V gene TRBV5-4; 13 nucleotides align to TRBD2. The germline V gene has CDR1 SGHNT and CDR2 YYREEE (reference sequence). The trim removed 4 bases at V and 8 bases at J, leaving 16 bases unmatched. This CDR3 is built from 18 residues. CDR3 sequence: CASSVGPRLAGGGVTQYF. The CDR3 coding sequence is TGTGCCAGCAGCGTTGGCCCCAGACTAGCGGGAGGAGGGGTTACGCAGTATTTT.

This rearrangement joins TRBV6-7 to TRBJ1-1; D is ambiguous. TRBV6-7 carries the ORF label, with uncertain function. V was clipped by 6 bases and J by 6 bases, with 8 bases between them. This CDR3 comprises 11 residues. CDR3 coding DNA: TGTGCCAGCAGGGGTAAAGCTGAAGCTTTCTTT. This encodes CASRGKAEAFF.

The chain employs TRBV5-1 and TRBJ2-5; 12 bases map to TRBD2. This CDR3 spans 19 amino acids. Germline V gene sequence: CDR1 SGHRS, CDR2 YFSETQ. The V gene end was trimmed by 0 bases and the J gene end by 3 bases; junction bases not matched to a gene: 12. The CDR3 sequence: CASSLARGLAGGPEETQYF. The CDR3 DNA follows: TGCGCCAGCAGCTTGGCCAGGGGGCTAGCGGGAGGGCCAGAAGAGACCCAGTACTTC.

The genes are TRBV19 and TRBJ2-1; 8 positions agree with TRBD2. The trim removed 0 bases at V and 3 bases at J, leaving 10 bases unmatched. Per germline, CDR1 LNHDA and CDR2 SQIVND (reference sequence). This CDR3 contains 18 residues. CDR3 protein: CASSIDHGTSGYYNEQFF. The DNA of the CDR3 is TGTGCCAGTAGTATAGATCACGGAACTAGCGGTTACTACAATGAGCAGTTCTTC.

V and J are TRBV3-1 (or the pseudogene TRBV3-2) and TRBJ1-1; D unclear. The CDR3 has 14 residues. Germline assignment: CDR1 LGHDT and CDR2 YNNKEL (reference sequence). The V end lost 1 base, the J end lost 1 base, and 7 bases lay between the germline ends. In DNA, the CDR3 is TGTGCCAGCAGCCAAGTCGGCAGGAACACTGAAGCTTTCTTT. The encoded protein is CASSQVGRNTEAFF.

The chain joins TRBV19 to TRBJ2-5; 7 bases line up with TRBD2. CDR3 length: 13 residues. V lost 3 bases and J lost 5; bases outside the gene matches: 3. Germline V gene lookup returns CDR1 LNHDA and CDR2 SQIVND (reference sequence). The CDR3: CASSMTSLETQYF. CDR3 sequence (DNA): TGTGCCAGTAGTATGACTAGCTTGGAGACCCAGTACTTC.

The genes are TRBV23-1 and TRBJ2-4; TRBD2 might be the D (5 bases). TRBV23-1 is treated as an ORF (open reading frame) with a function not yet certain. CDR3 length equals 13 residues. V gave up 0 bases and J gave up 10 bases, with 10 bases separating them. The CDR3 reads CASSQSNWEIQYF. CDR3 in DNA: TGCGCCAGCAGTCAATCGAACTGGGAGATTCAGTACTTC.

The chain employs TRBV6-5 and TRBJ2-1; a weak D match, TRBD1 (5 bases). Germline V CDR1 and CDR2: MNHEY, SVGAGI. V shed 8 bases and J shed 3 bases, with 11 bases lying between them. CDR3 length equals 13 residues. As DNA, the CDR3 is TGTGCCAGCGGGCAGGGCAACTACAATGAGCAGTTCTTC. Translation: CASGQGNYNEQFF.

The sample holds a few counts of this clone. J is TRBJ1-2 and V is TRBV15; 7 bases align to TRBD1. CDR1 is LNHNV and CDR2 is YYDKDF in the germline V gene (reference sequence). The ends lost 1 base at V and 0 bases at J; junction bases unmatched: 11. This CDR3 has 18 residues. Here the CDR3 reads CATSRGQTGVGTNYGYTF. The CDR3 DNA follows: TGTGCCACCAGCAGAGGGCAAACAGGGGTTGGGACTAACTATGGCTACACCTTC.

The rearrangement uses TRBV19 and TRBJ1-5; D is unresolved. V was pared by 7 bases and J by 1 base, with 11 bases between. Looked up from germline, CDR1 is LNHDA and CDR2 is SQIVND (reference sequence). CDR3 length: 14 residues. The CDR3 region is CASTPGGSNQPQHF. CDR3 coding DNA: TGTGCCAGTACCCCCGGAGGGAGCAATCAGCCCCAGCATTTT.

The chain combines TRBV18 with TRBJ2-1; D unclear. V lost 6 bases to trimming and J lost 10 bases, with 10 bases between them. The CDR3 has 11 residues. The germline V gene encodes CDR1 KGHSH and CDR2 LQKENI. The CDR3 sequence is CASSYLSEQFF. DNA of the CDR3: TGTGCCAGCTCTTACCTCAGCGAGCAGTTCTTC.

As DNA, the CDR3 is TGTGCCAGCTCACCCTTACTCTACAATGAGCAGTTCTTC. Its translation: CASSPLLYNEQFF. The chain is built from TRBV18 and TRBJ2-1, with D unclear. Per germline, CDR1 KGHSH and CDR2 LQKENI. There are 13 residues in the CDR3. Deletions cut 3 bases from V and 3 bases from J, with 6 bases between.

The gene calls are TRBV4-1 and TRBJ1-3; 8 bases are a match to TRBD1. The V gene's germline CDR1 is MGHRA and CDR2 YSYEKL. CDR3 length equals 15 residues. V trimming: 0 bases; J trimming: 7 bases; junction bases outside the gene matches: 5. In DNA, the CDR3 is TGCGCCAGCAGCCAAGAATTGGACAGGGCGAACACCATATATTTT. It translates to CASSQELDRANTIYF.